This T cell receptor beta chain stems from a study of blood T cell repertoires in COVID-19. Across the whole study: Samples taken during acute and convalescent COVID-19 were collected in the United States, Italy and Spain.

Per the original data handling: From reference gene primer amplification, estimates of nucleated cell counts were derived. Generated by immunoSEQ multiplex PCR, the TCRdb table keeps only in-frame clones and is missing some. The V and J calls and the clone size are those of that table, but D and trimming were determined from the DNA. This table holds about half a million clones, 80% to 90% found once. V shed 3 bases and J shed 1 base, with 7 bases lying between them. This CDR3 has 13 amino acids. CDR1 LNHDA and CDR2 SQIVND come from the germline V gene (reference sequence). This clone has just a few counts.

Sequencing input: peripheral blood. The sequence was collected from a human donor in a cohort sampled during active COVID-19. The chain employs TRBV19 and TRBJ2-7; the D is unclear. CDR3 nucleotides: TGTGCCAGTAGTATCCCCGGTTCCTACGAGCAGTACTTC. Residues: CASSIPGSYEQYF.